The 26 T cell receptor beta chains listed next were all sequenced from one sample in a study of blood T cell repertoires in COVID-19. The repertoire was sequenced with immunoSEQ multiplex PCR; TCRdb's copy has only in-frame clones and lacks some. This table has about 230,000 clones, over 85% appearing once. The source material was PBMCs or T cells enriched from blood (not recorded which). The origin of the receptors is a woman between 25 and 40 years old with acute COVID-19.

The CDR3 nucleotides read TGTGCCAGCAGTTTAAGGGAGGGAGGTAGGAACTATGGCTACACCTTC. This sequence encodes CASSLREGGRNYGYTF. The J gene is TRBJ1-2, the V gene TRBV27; no clear D. Germline V lookup: CDR1 MNHEY, CDR2 SMNVEV (reference sequence). V was cut by 2 bases and J by 2 bases, with 15 bases left in between. The CDR3 is made up of 16 amino acids.

The chain links TRBV9 to TRBJ2-2; 9 nucleotides agree with TRBD1. After removal of 5 bases from V and 3 bases from J, the junction contained 5 bases not matched to a gene. The germline V gene has CDR1 SGDLS and CDR2 YYNGEE. The CDR3 is 15 residues long. DNA for the CDR3: TGTGCCAGCAGAGCTGACAGGGGGGACACCGGGGAGCTGTTTTTT. Its translation: CASRADRGDTGELFF.

The genes are TRBV6-2 or TRBV6-3 and TRBJ1-5, with D possibly TRBD1 on 6 matching bases. The germline CDR1 and CDR2 sequences are MNHEY and SVGEGT. Trimming removed 2 bases at V and 2 bases at J, with 7 bases between. There are 14 residues in the CDR3. CDR3: CASSYPGGNQPQHF. In DNA form, the CDR3 reads TGTGCCAGCAGTTACCCAGGGGGCAATCAGCCCCAGCATTTT.

The chain combines TRBV29-1 with TRBJ1-3; 11 positions match TRBD1. The CDR3 runs to 14 residues. V dropped 7 bases and J dropped 4; count of bases not matched to a gene: 6. Germline CDR1 SQVTM, CDR2 ANQGSEA. CDR3 nucleotides: TGCAGCGCAAGGACAGGGGGCAGCGGAAACACCATATATTTT. Its translation: CSARTGGSGNTIYF.

This chain joins TRBV18 and TRBJ1-5; D may be TRBD1 (6 bases). Between the trimmed V and J ends, which lost 6 bases and 9 bases, there was a span of 15 bases. The CDR3 extends over 13 amino acids. Germline lookup yields CDR1 KGHSH and CDR2 LQKENI. The CDR3: CASSPGGGGPQHF. The CDR3 bases are TGTGCCAGCTCTCCGGGGGGCGGCGGGCCCCAGCATTTT.

V gene TRBV30 combines with J gene TRBJ2-5; TRBD2 might be the D (7 bases). The germline V gene encodes CDR1 GTSNPN and CDR2 SVGIG (reference sequence). Deletions cut 5 bases from V and 2 bases from J, with 18 bases between. The CDR3 is 15 amino acids. The CDR3 bases are TGTGCCTGGGGTAGGGGGGGCACTGGGCAAGAGACCCAGTACTTC. Translating gives CAWGRGGTGQETQYF.

The genes are TRBV30 and TRBJ1-1, with a weak D call TRBD1 (5 bases). The V gene's germline CDR1 is GTSNPN and CDR2 SVGIG (reference sequence). The CDR3 contains 15 residues. Deletions cut 0 bases from V and 0 bases from J, with 11 bases between. CDR3 coding DNA: TGTGCCTGGAGTGTACTTCGGGGGGTGAACACTGAAGCTTTCTTT. Its translation is CAWSVLRGVNTEAFF.

The sample holds one count of this clone. V and J are TRBV27 and TRBJ1-1; no definite D call. V was pared by 5 bases and J by 4 bases, with 11 bases between. Germline V gene lookup returns CDR1 MNHEY and CDR2 SMNVEV (reference sequence). The CDR3 extends over 13 amino acids. CDR3 in DNA: TGTGCCAGCAGTACGGGAGTTGGCACTGAAGCTTTCTTT. Its translation: CASSTGVGTEAFF.

This clone showed up just once. This chain uses TRBV4-1 with TRBJ2-1; the D gene is possibly TRBD2 (5 bases). Germline assignment: CDR1 MGHRA and CDR2 YSYEKL. The CDR3 runs 13 residues. Trimming left V 1 base short and J 9 bases short, with 10 bases between. The CDR3 DNA sequence: TGCGCCAGCAGCCAAGGACTACCCCTTGAGCAGTTCTTC. Translation gives CASSQGLPLEQFF.

V is TRBV29-1 and J is TRBJ1-1; D perhaps matches TRBD1 (5 bases). Trimming left V 7 bases short and J 1 base short, with 10 bases between. Per germline, CDR1 SQVTM and CDR2 ANQGSEA. The CDR3 is 12 residues long. CDR3 protein: CSGGAGNTEAFF. The CDR3, as DNA: TGCAGCGGGGGCGCGGGGAACACTGAAGCTTTCTTT. The complete variable domain, with remaining parts taken from reference TRBV29-1 and TRBJ1-1, reads SAVISQKPSRDICQRGTSLTIQCQVDSQVTMMFWYRQQPGQSLTLIATANQGSEATYESGFVIDKFPISRPNLTFSTLTVSNMSPEDSSIYLCSGGAGNTEAFFGQGTRLTVV.

The count of this clone is one. This chain joins TRBV6-5 and TRBJ1-2; D gene unclear. Trimming stripped 4 bases from V and 5 bases from J, with 11 bases between. The CDR3 runs 13 residues. Per the germline V gene, CDR1 is MNHEY and CDR2 is SVGAGI. This CDR3 reads CASSSREPYGYTF. The CDR3 DNA reads as TGTGCCAGCAGTTCCCGGGAGCCTTATGGCTACACCTTC.

The chain joins TRBV4-2 to TRBJ2-7; 7 bases match TRBD2. Germline CDR1 and CDR2: LGHNA and YNFKEQ. The CDR3 length is 17 residues. V shed 0 bases, J shed 0 bases, and the junction held 8 bases outside the gene matches. This CDR3 reads CASSQEYVTSSSYEQYF. CDR3 nucleotide sequence: TGTGCCAGCAGCCAAGAGTATGTGACTAGCAGCTCCTACGAGCAGTACTTC.

V is TRBV5-1 and J is TRBJ1-3, with a tentative D call TRBD1 (6 bases). The CDR3 spans 13 residues. Germline loops: CDR1 SGHRS, CDR2 YFSETQ. Between the trimmed V and J ends, which lost 2 bases and 3 bases, there was a span of 6 bases. The CDR3 region has the DNA TGCGCCAGCAGCTTACAGGGTGGAAACACCATATATTTT. The encoded protein is CASSLQGGNTIYF. Together with reference TRBV5-1 and TRBJ1-3, the CDR3 gives the full variable domain: KAGVTQTPRYLIKTRGQQVTLSCSPISGHRSVSWYQQTPGQGLQFLFEYFSETQRNKGNFPGRFSGRQFSNSRSEMNVSTLELGDSALYLCASSLQGGNTIYFGEGSWLTVV.

The V and J genes are TRBV3-1 (or the pseudogene TRBV3-2) and TRBJ1-2; 7 bases agree with TRBD1. Germline V lookup: CDR1 LGHDT, CDR2 YNNKEL (reference sequence). CDR3 size: 15 residues. Trimming took 3 bases from V and 6 from J; bases not matched to a gene: 10. This chain's CDR3 is CASSHIIQGTDGYTF. CDR3 DNA: TGTGCCAGCAGCCACATAATACAGGGGACTGATGGCTACACCTTC.

The chain combines TRBV4-3 with TRBJ1-1; D is uncertain. The germline V and J ends were trimmed by 0 bases and 7 bases, with 15 bases remaining between them. CDR1 is LGHNA and CDR2 is YSLEER in the germline V gene. The CDR3 extends over 15 amino acids. CDR3 protein: CASSQDSPEKSEAFF. The CDR3 DNA sequence: TGCGCCAGCAGCCAAGATAGTCCCGAGAAAAGTGAAGCTTTCTTT.

This clone has at least ten counts. This chain connects TRBV7-9 to TRBJ1-2, with 8 bases that match TRBD1. The CDR3 sequence is 17 residues long. Germline trimming cut 2 bases from V and 3 bases from J; bases unmatched to any gene: 11. Germline values: CDR1 SEHNR, CDR2 FQNEAQ (reference sequence). CDR3: CASSLRQGRGEDYGYTF. The CDR3 DNA reads as TGTGCCAGCAGCTTACGACAGGGGAGAGGTGAAGACTATGGCTACACCTTC.

The chain employs TRBV6-5 and TRBJ1-5; 9 nucleotides align to TRBD1. The CDR3 sequence is 15 residues long. V was clipped by 6 bases and J by 2 bases; unmatched bases: 5. The V gene's germline CDR1 is MNHEY and CDR2 SVGAGI. CDR3 in amino acids: CASRKTGGGNQPQHF. CDR3 nucleotide sequence: TGTGCCAGCAGAAAAACAGGGGGCGGCAATCAGCCCCAGCATTTT.

This chain connects TRBV19 to TRBJ1-3; a weak D match, TRBD1 (6 bases). Trimming pared 6 bases from V and 1 base from J, leaving 10 bases between. Looked up from germline, CDR1 is LNHDA and CDR2 is SQIVND (reference sequence). The CDR3 runs to 14 residues. The CDR3 here is CASRPTGSGNTIYF. In DNA, the CDR3 is TGTGCCAGTAGGCCTACAGGGTCTGGAAACACCATATATTTT.

The chain joins TRBV20-1 to TRBJ2-3; D unclear. In germline, CDR1 is DFQATT, CDR2 SNEGSKA (reference sequence). This CDR3 has 11 amino acids. V was shortened by 4 bases and J by 6 bases, with 8 bases between the two germline ends. The DNA of the CDR3 is TGCAGTGCTACCCCCGGGGATACGCAGTATTTT. It specifies CSATPGDTQYF.

The gene calls are TRBV2 and TRBJ2-3; the D gene is possibly TRBD2 (6 bases). V was cut by 3 bases and J by 2 bases, with 12 bases left in between. There are 15 residues in the CDR3. Germline V gene data show CDR1 as SNHLY and CDR2 as FYNNEI. The CDR3 coding sequence is TGTGCCAGCAGTGAGGCCGGACTAACCACAGATACGCAGTATTTT. Protein product: CASSEAGLTTDTQYF. The entire variable domain, with the rest obtained from reference TRBV2 and TRBJ2-3, is as follows: EPEVTQTPSHQVTQMGQEVILRCVPISNHLYFYWYRQILGQKVEFLVSFYNNEISEKSEIFDDQFSVERPDGSNFTLKIRSTKLEDSAMYFCASSEAGLTTDTQYFGPGTRLTVL.

Written as DNA, the CDR3 is TGTGCCAGCAGTGAAGCGCAGGGTAGCTCCGAGCAGTACTTC. Its translation: CASSEAQGSSEQYF. V is TRBV6-1 and J is TRBJ2-7; TRBD1 is a possible D gene (5 bases). The CDR3 extends over 14 amino acids. Looked up from germline, CDR1 is MNHNS and CDR2 is SASEGT. The V end lost 0 bases, the J end lost 6 bases, and 12 bases lay between the germline ends.

Only one count was recorded for this clone. This chain joins TRBV2 and TRBJ1-4; possible D gene TRBD1, 5 bases. The CDR3 runs to 18 residues. Trimming left V 8 bases short and J 1 base short, with 23 bases between. The V gene's germline CDR1 is SNHLY and CDR2 FYNNEI. This chain's CDR3 is CASHILPDTAVTNEKLFF. CDR3 coding DNA: TGTGCCAGCCATATCCTCCCGGACACAGCTGTAACTAATGAAAAACTGTTTTTT.

The J gene is TRBJ1-1, the V gene TRBV10-3; the match to TRBD1 covers 7 bases. The CDR3 has 14 amino acids. The ends lost 7 bases at V and 0 bases at J; junction bases unmatched: 5. The germline gives CDR1 ENHRY, CDR2 SYGVKD. The CDR3 loop is CAINPGGMNTEAFF. DNA of the CDR3: TGTGCCATCAATCCAGGGGGGATGAACACTGAAGCTTTCTTT.

The count of this clone is one. The J gene is TRBJ2-3, the V gene TRBV7-9; 8 nucleotides match TRBD2. Trimming cost V 5 bases and J 4 bases; bases outside gene matches: 5. Germline CDR1 SEHNR, CDR2 FQNEAQ (reference sequence). This CDR3 has 14 amino acids. The CDR3 DNA reads as TGTGCCAGCAGCCCCTGGGGACTAGCAGATACGCAGTATTTT. Its translation is CASSPWGLADTQYF. Supplemented by reference TRBV7-9 and TRBJ2-3, the full variable domain reads DTGVSQNPRHKITKRGQNVTFRCDPISEHNRLYWYRQTLGQGPEFLTYFQNEAQLEKSRLLSDRFSAERPKGSFSTLEIQRTEQGDSAMYLCASSPWGLADTQYFGPGTRLTVL.

The chain couples TRBV12-3 or TRBV12-4 to TRBJ1-1; D is unresolved. The V gene lost 5 bases and the J gene lost 4 bases, with 8 bases spanning the gap. The CDR3 is 12 residues long. CDR3 in DNA: TGTGCCAGCAGTGGGGAGTTCACTGAAGCTTTCTTT. It encodes CASSGEFTEAFF.

At least ten counts were recorded for this clone. The V call is TRBV28, the J call TRBJ1-4, with TRBD1 identical over 10 bases. The junction had 5 bases not matched to a gene; V was cut back by 6 bases and J by 7 bases. Germline V gene data show CDR1 as MDHEN and CDR2 as SYDVKM. This CDR3 region has 14 residues. CDR3 loop: CASSRGQGFEKLFF. The DNA for the CDR3 is TGTGCCAGCAGCCGGGGACAGGGGTTTGAAAAACTGTTTTTT.